Shown below are 32 T cell receptor beta chains from a single sample sequenced in a study of blood T cell repertoires in COVID-19. Only in-frame clones appear in the TCRdb table, and some are missing; sequencing was by immunoSEQ multiplex PCR. Of about 400,000 clones in the sample, 85% to 90% were seen once. Material: peripheral blood. The origin of the receptors is a human donor in a cohort sampled during active COVID-19.

The rearrangement joins TRBV7-2 to TRBJ2-1, with TRBD1 matching 7 bases. Germline V gene data show CDR1 as SGHTA and CDR2 as FQGNSA. J gave up 1 base and V 2 bases, and 11 bases lay outside the gene matches. This CDR3 contains 18 residues. CDR3 in DNA: TGTGCCAGCAGCTTACGAAACTCTGGGACAGTTTCCTACAATGAGCAGTTCTTC. As protein: CASSLRNSGTVSYNEQFF.

V is TRBV2 and J is TRBJ2-5, with TRBD1 as a possible D gene (5 bases). Trimming removed 6 bases at V and 5 bases at J, with 10 bases between. The CDR3 length is 12 residues. Per the germline V gene, CDR1 is SNHLY and CDR2 is FYNNEI. DNA of the CDR3: TGTGCCAGCAGGACAGCTTCGGAGACCCAGTACTTC. Translation: CASRTASETQYF.

The chain employs TRBV24-1 and TRBJ2-7, with a possible D match to TRBD2 (5 bases). This CDR3 has 11 residues. Per germline, CDR1 KGHDR and CDR2 SFDVKD. The germline V and J ends were trimmed by 6 bases and 8 bases, with 10 bases remaining between them. The CDR3 DNA is TGTGCCACCAGTCTCGGAGGACAGCAGTACTTC. As protein: CATSLGGQQYF.

The V call is TRBV18, the J call TRBJ2-7, with D possibly TRBD1 on 5 matching bases. Trimming took off 0 bases at V and 11 bases at J, with 11 bases between the two ends. This CDR3 comprises 12 residues. Germline V gives CDR1 KGHSH, CDR2 LQKENI. CDR3 coding DNA: TGTGCCAGCTCACCACCGGGGCGGCAGGAGTACTTC. Its protein product is CASSPPGRQEYF.

This sequence joins TRBV24-1 and TRBJ1-6, with 7 bases lining up with TRBD1. This CDR3 comprises 15 residues. CDR1 and CDR2 from the germline V gene are KGHDR and SFDVKD. With 7 bases clipped from V and 10 bases from J, the junction kept 12 bases outside the gene matches. The CDR3 nucleotides are TGTGCCACCAGGTTCAAGACAGGGCTTGTGTCACCCCTCCACTTT. Translating it yields CATRFKTGLVSPLHF.

This chain joins TRBV6-5 and TRBJ2-3; 7 bases map to TRBD1. The junction had 10 bases not matched to a gene; V was cut back by 9 bases and J by 4 bases. CDR3 length: 14 amino acids. The germline V gene encodes CDR1 MNHEY and CDR2 SVGAGI. CDR3 bases: TGTGCCAGTACTACAGGGGTTGTCGCAGATACGCAGTATTTT. Amino acid sequence: CASTTGVVADTQYF.

The V call is TRBV10-3, the J call TRBJ1-4; maybe TRBD1 (5 bases). Between the trimmed V and J ends, which lost 2 bases and 5 bases, there was a span of 9 bases. Germline CDR1 and CDR2: ENHRY and SYGVKD. There are 14 residues in the CDR3. The DNA of the CDR3 is TGTGCCATCAGTGAGACGCGACAGAATGAAAAACTGTTTTTT. Translation gives CAISETRQNEKLFF.

The V call is TRBV15, the J call TRBJ1-2; D uncertain. V lost 1 base, J lost 8 bases, and 11 bases lay in between. There are 13 residues in the CDR3. Germline-derived CDR1 and CDR2 are LNHNV and YYDKDF (reference sequence). The CDR3 bases are TGTGCCACCAGCAGAGGGAGAGGCGGAGGCTACACCTTC. This gives the protein CATSRGRGGGYTF.

The J gene is TRBJ1-6, the V gene TRBV27, with D perhaps TRBD1 (6 bases). Trimming cost V 3 bases and J 14 bases, with 23 bases left between them. The germline CDR1 and CDR2 sequences are MNHEY and SMNVEV (reference sequence). This CDR3 spans 16 amino acids. The CDR3 protein is CASSFNPGQSSAALHF. The DNA of the CDR3 is TGTGCCAGCAGTTTCAACCCGGGACAATCCAGCGCGGCCCTCCACTTT.

This chain links TRBV6-2 or TRBV6-3 with TRBJ2-2, with D perhaps TRBD2 (5 bases). The CDR3 contains 16 residues. Germline V gene lookup returns CDR1 MNHEY and CDR2 SVGEGT. V was pared by 6 bases and J by 1 base, with 15 bases between. Here the CDR3 reads CASSPGRARNTGELFF. CDR3 bases: TGTGCCAGCAGCCCTGGGCGGGCGAGGAACACCGGGGAGCTGTTTTTT.

The chain combines TRBV7-9 with TRBJ2-1, with TRBD2 matching 9 bases. Germline CDR1 SEHNR, CDR2 FQNEAQ (reference sequence). Trimming at V came to 6 bases and at J to 0 bases, leaving 9 bases not matched to a gene. The CDR3 is 17 amino acids. Written as DNA, the CDR3 is TGTGCCAGCAGTTCTCGACTAGCGGAGAGCTCCTACAATGAGCAGTTCTTC. It specifies CASSSRLAESSYNEQFF.

V and J are TRBV30 and TRBJ2-3, with D possibly TRBD2 on 6 matching bases. Between the trimmed V and J ends, which lost 5 bases and 5 bases, there was a span of 17 bases. Germline V gives CDR1 GTSNPN, CDR2 SVGIG (reference sequence). The CDR3 sequence is 14 residues long. Written as DNA, the CDR3 is TGTGCCTGGTCGGGACTTGGGTCGGGAGATACGCAGTATTTT. This gives the protein CAWSGLGSGDTQYF.

V and J are TRBV5-6 and TRBJ2-1; D gene unclear. V gave up 0 bases and J gave up 3 bases, with 7 bases separating them. Germline assignment: CDR1 SGHDT and CDR2 YYEEEE. This CDR3 comprises 14 residues. The DNA of the CDR3 is TGTGCCAGCAGCTTGGTAGTCTTCTACAATGAGCAGTTCTTC. The encoded protein is CASSLVVFYNEQFF.

As regards this clone: Sequence at one end of the junction differs from germline and may be a read error. This chain connects TRBV3-1 (or the pseudogene TRBV3-2) to TRBJ1-1; possible D gene TRBD1, 5 bases. This CDR3 region has 13 residues. The germline CDR1 and CDR2 sequences are LGHDT and YNNKEL (reference sequence). CDR3 nucleotides: TGTGCCAGCAGCATAGGGGACTCGTTTGTTGAGACGTTT. This sequence encodes CASSIGDSFVETF.

The genes are TRBV3-1 (or the pseudogene TRBV3-2) and TRBJ1-3; 7 positions agree with TRBD1. The CDR3 runs to 15 residues. Looked up from germline, CDR1 is LGHDT and CDR2 is YNNKEL (reference sequence). The V and J ends lost 0 bases and 4 bases, in that order; junction bases with no gene match: 3. The CDR3 protein is CASSQDRQGGNTIYF. The CDR3 DNA sequence: TGTGCCAGCAGCCAAGATAGACAGGGAGGAAACACCATATATTTT.

Here the CDR3 DNA reads TGTGCCAGCAGCCCCCCGCGGGCTAGCGGCCTCTACGAGCAGTACTTC. Translated: CASSPPRASGLYEQYF. This chain uses TRBV3-1 (or the pseudogene TRBV3-2) with TRBJ2-7; 7 positions agree with TRBD2. The CDR3 is made up of 16 amino acids. CDR1 is LGHDT, CDR2 YNNKEL, per germline (reference sequence). The V segment lost 4 bases and the J segment 3 bases; nucleotides outside the gene matches: 12.

The chain uses TRBV7-7 and TRBJ1-4; TRBD1 aligns across 9 bases. The ends lost 1 base at V and 5 bases at J; junction bases unmatched: 8. CDR3 size: 17 residues. Germline-derived CDR1 and CDR2 are SSHAT and FNYEAQ (reference sequence). The CDR3 loop is CASSLGTPGTGNEKLFF. CDR3 nucleotide sequence: TGTGCCAGCAGCTTAGGGACACCCGGGACAGGGAATGAAAAACTGTTTTTT.

This sequence joins TRBV11-3 and TRBJ2-1, with 10 bases that match TRBD2. V shed 5 bases, J shed 1 base, and the junction held 5 bases outside the gene matches. Germline lookup yields CDR1 SGHNT and CDR2 YENEEA. This CDR3 has 16 amino acids. The CDR3 DNA is TGTGCCAGCAGCCTATTTAGCGGGGGGTCCTACAATGAGCAGTTCTTC. It is translated as CASSLFSGGSYNEQFF.

This chain uses TRBV5-4 with TRBJ2-5, with D tentatively TRBD2 (6 bases). The CDR3 has 14 amino acids. V was clipped by 1 base and J by 7 bases, with 14 bases between them. CDR1 and CDR2 (germline): SGHNT, YYREEE (reference sequence). The DNA for the CDR3 is TGTGCCAGCAGCTTGTCTTGGCAGGGAGGGACCCAGTACTTC. Protein sequence: CASSLSWQGGTQYF.

This clone was detected only a few times. The chain joins TRBV3-1 (or the pseudogene TRBV3-2) to TRBJ2-3, with TRBD2 as a possible D gene (6 bases). Trimming left V 0 bases short and J 2 bases short, with 12 bases between. Germline lookup yields CDR1 LGHDT and CDR2 YNNKEL (reference sequence). This CDR3 comprises 16 residues. CDR3 residues: CASSQELAGLTDTQYF. The CDR3 region has the DNA TGTGCCAGCAGCCAAGAATTGGCGGGACTCACAGATACGCAGTATTTT.

The chain is built from TRBV19 and TRBJ1-1; 9 nucleotides line up with TRBD1. The CDR3 has 16 residues. V lost 3 bases, J lost 0 bases, and 5 bases stayed unmatched. Germline V gene lookup returns CDR1 LNHDA and CDR2 SQIVND (reference sequence). The CDR3: CASSMGTGRLNTEAFF. The CDR3 coding sequence is TGTGCCAGTAGTATGGGGACAGGGAGGTTGAACACTGAAGCTTTCTTT.

This clone showed up just once. The rearrangement joins TRBV7-3 to TRBJ2-3; 11 bases are shared with TRBD2. CDR1 and CDR2 from the germline V gene are SGHTA and FQGTGA. J lost 4 bases, V lost 0 bases, and 9 bases had no gene match. The length of the CDR3 is 18 residues. DNA of the CDR3: TGTGCCAGCAGCTTAACGGGTCTAGCGGGGGGTGAGGCAGATACGCAGTATTTT. Its translation: CASSLTGLAGGEADTQYF.

The chain uses TRBV5-1 and TRBJ2-4; D might be TRBD1 (6 bases). The CDR3 is 16 amino acids. The germline V and J ends were trimmed by 0 bases and 5 bases, with 15 bases remaining between them. CDR1 is SGHRS, CDR2 YFSETQ, per germline. Here the CDR3 DNA reads TGCGCCAGCAGCTTGGCAGGGGAAGCCTTGCAAAACATTCAGTACTTC. It specifies CASSLAGEALQNIQYF.

The J gene is TRBJ1-2, the V gene TRBV5-4; 10 bases are a match to TRBD1. V dropped 3 bases and J dropped 4; count of bases not matched to a gene: 6. The CDR3 consists of 15 residues. CDR1 is SGHNT, CDR2 YYREEE, per germline (reference sequence). DNA of the CDR3: TGTGCCAGCAGCTCGACAGGGGGCGAGACCTATGGCTACACCTTC. This sequence encodes CASSSTGGETYGYTF.

This clone was detected only a few times. This rearrangement joins TRBV7-9 to TRBJ2-7; D unclear. Between the trimmed V and J ends, which lost 5 bases and 8 bases, there was a span of 10 bases. The CDR3 sequence is 11 residues long. CDR1 and CDR2 (germline): SEHNR, FQNEAQ (reference sequence). CDR3 loop: CASSALAQQYF. CDR3 sequence (DNA): TGTGCCAGCAGCGCCCTGGCCCAGCAGTACTTC.

This chain connects TRBV12-3 or TRBV12-4 to TRBJ2-2, with D possibly TRBD1 on 5 matching bases. The V end lost 6 bases, the J end lost 5 bases, and 7 bases lay between the germline ends. The CDR3 runs 12 residues. CDR3: CASRKGTGELFF. CDR3 bases: TGTGCCAGCAGAAAGGGGACCGGGGAGCTGTTTTTT.

J is TRBJ2-7 and V is TRBV6-6; D is possibly TRBD2 (6 bases). The CDR3 is 16 residues long. V lost 5 bases to trimming and J lost 1 base, with 18 bases between them. Germline CDR1 and CDR2: MNHNY and SVGAGI (reference sequence). The CDR3 nucleotides are TGTGCCAGCAGTAACCCCCGCGGGACGGTATCCTACGAGCAGTACTTC. It yields the protein CASSNPRGTVSYEQYF.

On this clone itself: Other nucleotide sequences in the sample specify the same CDR3. The chain employs TRBV7-9 and TRBJ1-1; D possibly corresponds to TRBD1 (6 bases). CDR1 and CDR2 (germline): SEHNR, FQNEAQ (reference sequence). The V end lost 4 bases, the J end lost 4 bases, and 10 bases lay between the germline ends. The CDR3 is made up of 13 amino acids. This CDR3 reads CASSSRGGTEAFF. In nucleotides, the CDR3 is TGTGCCAGCAGCTCCAGGGGCGGCACTGAAGCTTTCTTT.

As to this clone: At the DNA level, this CDR3 is encoded by other sequences in the same sample as well. The chain uses TRBV15 and TRBJ1-4, with D unclear. The CDR3 is 15 amino acids. Deletions cut 1 base from V and 0 bases from J, with 6 bases between. CDR1 is LNHNV and CDR2 is YYDKDF in the germline V gene (reference sequence). The CDR3 reads CATSRVLATNEKLFF. The CDR3 DNA is TGTGCCACCAGCAGAGTCCTTGCAACTAATGAAAAACTGTTTTTT.

V is TRBV28 and J is TRBJ1-2, with a tentative D call TRBD1 (6 bases). CDR1 and CDR2 (germline): MDHEN, SYDVKM. This CDR3 has 13 amino acids. With 3 bases removed from V and 4 bases from J, the gap between germline ends came to 9 bases. CDR3 region: CASSLGGAYGYTF. The CDR3 nucleotides read TGTGCCAGCAGTTTGGGGGGGGCCTATGGCTACACCTTC.

The genes are TRBV11-2 and TRBJ1-1; perhaps TRBD1 as D (5 bases). V lost 5 bases to trimming and J lost 4 bases, with 20 bases between them. The CDR3 covers 16 residues. The germline gives CDR1 SGHAT, CDR2 FQNNGV. In DNA, the CDR3 is TGTGCCAGCAGCCACCCGGGAGGGACCCGTAGCACTGAAGCTTTCTTT. It is translated as CASSHPGGTRSTEAFF.

This clone was seen just once. The V and J genes are TRBV19 and TRBJ2-3; TRBD1 might be the D (6 bases). CDR1 and CDR2 (germline): LNHDA, SQIVND (reference sequence). This CDR3 is 15 amino acids long. The V end was cut by 6 bases, the J end by 0 bases, with 13 bases between. CDR3 sequence reads: CASSGQFSSTDTQYF. The CDR3 DNA follows: TGTGCCAGTAGCGGACAGTTCTCTAGCACAGATACGCAGTATTTT.